One and the same sample provided the 10 T cell receptor beta chains below, sequenced in a study of T cells in Graves' hyperthyroidism and ophthalmopathy. Template material for amplifying TCR beta CDR3 regions consisted of RNA transcripts. First-round RT-PCR with HTBI primers amplified the TCR CDR3 region. TCRdb re-analysed the multiplex PCR reads in MiXCR, keeping a single row per CDR3 protein. The table shows a few hundred thousand distinct CDR3 sequences, with about a sixth occurring only once. The sequencing sample was made of blood. The receptors derive from a woman under 30 with Graves' ophthalmopathy.

A few counts support this clonotype. J is TRBJ1-2 and V is TRBV15; the match to TRBD1 covers 10 bases. J was trimmed by 5 bases and V by 1 base; bases with no gene match: 1. The germline V gene encodes CDR1 LNHNV and CDR2 YYDKDF (reference sequence). This CDR3 has 14 residues. The CDR3 DNA follows: TGTGCCACCAGCAGAGGGGGACAGGGGTATGGCTACACCTTC. Its translation is CATSRGGQGYGYTF. Full variable domain (missing parts from reference TRBV15 and TRBJ1-2): DAMVIQNPRYQVTQFGKPVTLSCSQTLNHNVMYWYQQKSSQAPKLLFHYYDKDFNNEADTPDNFQSRRPNTSFCFLDIRSPGLGDTAMYLCATSRGGQGYGYTFGSGTRLTVV.

This clonotype occurred a few times. The J gene is TRBJ2-1, the V gene TRBV19; no clear D. Germline CDR1 is LNHDA and CDR2 is SQIVND (reference sequence). The CDR3 covers 11 residues. Between the trimmed V and J ends, which lost 6 bases and 8 bases, there was a span of 8 bases. The CDR3 DNA sequence: TGTGCCAGTAGGTCCGCGGATGAGCAGTTCTTC. This codes for CASRSADEQFF.

There are many counts of this clonotype. This chain's CDR3 is CSARTSGGVGFF. CDR3 DNA sequence: TGCAGTGCTAGGACTAGCGGGGGGGTTGGGTTCTTC. The chain combines TRBV20-1 with TRBJ2-1, with 14 bases fitting TRBD2. Losses at the gene ends were 3 bases for V and 15 bases for J; bases not matched to a gene: 4. The V gene's germline CDR1 is DFQATT and CDR2 SNEGSKA (reference sequence). The length of the CDR3 is 12 residues.

V gene TRBV28 combines with J gene TRBJ2-4; 11 nucleotides line up with TRBD1. The CDR3 loop spans 19 amino acids. The germline CDR1 and CDR2 sequences are MDHEN and SYDVKM. Trimming removed 5 bases from V and 1 base from J; junction bases left unmatched: 13. The DNA for the CDR3 is TGTGCCAGCAGTCTCAGGACAGGGGGCATCTCCGGGGCCAAAAACATTCAGTACTTC. It encodes CASSLRTGGISGAKNIQYF.

A few counts support this clonotype. The rearrangement links TRBV6-6 to TRBJ2-3, with D perhaps TRBD2 (6 bases). The V end lost 1 base, the J end lost 5 bases, and 19 bases lay between the germline ends. This CDR3 has 17 residues. CDR1 and CDR2 (germline): MNHNY, SVGAGI (reference sequence). CDR3 sequence reads: CASSYLPGLGPLDTQYF. The DNA for the CDR3 is TGTGCCAGCAGTTACTTGCCGGGACTCGGGCCCTTAGATACGCAGTATTTT.

This clonotype showed up many times. The chain is built from TRBV20-1 and TRBJ2-1; 13 nucleotides line up with TRBD2. The CDR3 is 17 amino acids. Germline lookup yields CDR1 DFQATT and CDR2 SNEGSKA (reference sequence). V lost 3 bases, J lost 6 bases, and 11 bases stayed unmatched. CDR3 region: CSARMKGLAGRSNEQFF. The CDR3 DNA reads as TGCAGTGCTAGGATGAAGGGACTAGCGGGACGGAGCAATGAGCAGTTCTTC.

This clonotype appeared a few times. The chain uses TRBV4-3 and TRBJ2-1; 11 bases agree with TRBD1. The CDR3 is made up of 15 amino acids. V dropped 4 bases and J dropped 7; count of bases not matched to a gene: 6. In germline, CDR1 is LGHNA, CDR2 YSLEER. The CDR3 DNA reads TGCGCCAGCAGCCCGGACAGGGGGCATCTAAATGAGCAGTTCTTC. Translation: CASSPDRGHLNEQFF.

This clonotype has ten or more counts. This rearrangement joins TRBV3-1 to TRBJ2-3, with 10 bases identical to TRBD2. This CDR3 spans 16 amino acids. The germline CDR1 and CDR2 sequences are LGHDT and YNNKEL (reference sequence). The V gene end was trimmed by 5 bases and the J gene end by 0 bases; junction bases not matched to a gene: 5. For the CDR3, the DNA is TGTGCCAGCAGCGGACTAGCGGTAATCAGCACAGATACGCAGTATTTT. Protein product: CASSGLAVISTDTQYF.

This clonotype was counted ten times or more. The chain has TRBV5-1 and TRBJ1-1; no firm D call. The V end lost 7 bases, the J end lost 5 bases, and 12 bases lay between the germline ends. The CDR3 is 12 amino acids. CDR1 is SGHRS, CDR2 YFSETQ, per germline. CDR3 sequence: CASGGLYTEAFF. CDR3 DNA: TGCGCCAGCGGAGGGTTGTATACTGAAGCTTTCTTT.

This clonotype showed up just a few times. The chain combines TRBV7-8 with TRBJ2-2; no firm D call. CDR3 length: 12 residues. Per the germline V gene, CDR1 is SGHVS and CDR2 is FQNEAQ. Deletions cut 4 bases from V and 8 bases from J, with 8 bases between. CDR3 loop: CASSSPGGELFF. Here the CDR3 DNA reads TGTGCCAGCAGCTCCCCCGGAGGGGAGCTGTTTTTT.